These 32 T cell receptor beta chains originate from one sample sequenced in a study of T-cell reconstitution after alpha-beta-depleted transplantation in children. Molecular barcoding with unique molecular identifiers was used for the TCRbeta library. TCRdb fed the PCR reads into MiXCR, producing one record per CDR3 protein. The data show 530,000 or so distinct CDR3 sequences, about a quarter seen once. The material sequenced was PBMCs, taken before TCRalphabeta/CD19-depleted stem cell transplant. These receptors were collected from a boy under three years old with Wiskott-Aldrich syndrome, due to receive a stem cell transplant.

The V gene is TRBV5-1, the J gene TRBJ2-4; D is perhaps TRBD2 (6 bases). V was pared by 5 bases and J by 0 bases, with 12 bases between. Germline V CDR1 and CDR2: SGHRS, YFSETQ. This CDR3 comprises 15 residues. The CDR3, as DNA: TGCGCCAGCAGTCTGGGACTTTTAGCCAAAAACATTCAGTACTTC. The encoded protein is CASSLGLLAKNIQYF.

The CDR3 is CSASGLGTQYF. DNA of the CDR3: TGCAGTGCCTCAGGGTTGGGGACCCAGTACTTC. The rearrangement joins TRBV20-1 to TRBJ2-5; TRBD1 might be the D (5 bases). The CDR3 has 11 residues. Trimming shortened V by 6 bases and J by 7 bases, and 12 bases separated the two germline ends. The germline V gene encodes CDR1 DFQATT and CDR2 SNEGSKA (reference sequence).

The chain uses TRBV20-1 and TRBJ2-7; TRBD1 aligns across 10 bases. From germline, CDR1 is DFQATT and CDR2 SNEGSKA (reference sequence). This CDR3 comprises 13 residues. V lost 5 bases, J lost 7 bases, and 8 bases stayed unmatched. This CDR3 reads CSAPMTGGWEQYF. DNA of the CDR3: TGCAGTGCTCCAATGACAGGGGGCTGGGAGCAGTACTTC.

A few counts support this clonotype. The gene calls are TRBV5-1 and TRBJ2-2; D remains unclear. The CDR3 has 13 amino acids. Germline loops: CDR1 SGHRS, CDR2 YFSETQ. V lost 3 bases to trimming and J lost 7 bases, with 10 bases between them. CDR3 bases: TGCGCCAGCAGCTCCCTCGAGCTCGGGGAGCTGTTTTTT. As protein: CASSSLELGELFF.

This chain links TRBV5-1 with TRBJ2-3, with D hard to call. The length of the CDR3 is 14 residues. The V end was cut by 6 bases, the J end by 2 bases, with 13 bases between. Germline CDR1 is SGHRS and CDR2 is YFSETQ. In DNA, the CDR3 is TGCGCCAGCAAGGACCAACCGATCACAGATACGCAGTATTTT. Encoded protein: CASKDQPITDTQYF.

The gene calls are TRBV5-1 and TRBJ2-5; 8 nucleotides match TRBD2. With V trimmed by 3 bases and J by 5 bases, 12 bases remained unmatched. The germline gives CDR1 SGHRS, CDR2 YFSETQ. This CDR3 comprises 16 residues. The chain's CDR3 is CASSSKLDLAGETQYF. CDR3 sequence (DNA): TGCGCCAGCAGCTCGAAACTCGACCTAGCGGGCGAGACCCAGTACTTC.

The CDR3 DNA is TGCGCCAGCAGCGAGAAACAGACCCAGTACTTC. It yields the protein CASSEKQTQYF. The rearrangement uses TRBV5-1 and TRBJ2-5, with unresolved D. Germline CDR1 reads SGHRS; CDR2 reads YFSETQ. V shed 4 bases and J shed 6 bases, with 7 bases lying between them. The CDR3 is 11 amino acids.

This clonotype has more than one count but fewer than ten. CDR3 protein: CSASQSGGRGGGSDTQYF. In nucleotides, the CDR3 is TGCAGTGCTAGTCAGTCGGGGGGTCGTGGCGGGGGATCAGATACGCAGTATTTT. This chain connects TRBV20-1 to TRBJ2-3; 7 nucleotides align to TRBD2. The germline V gene has CDR1 DFQATT and CDR2 SNEGSKA (reference sequence). The CDR3 length is 18 residues. The J segment lost 4 bases and the V segment lost 3 bases, leaving 19 bases of the junction unmatched.

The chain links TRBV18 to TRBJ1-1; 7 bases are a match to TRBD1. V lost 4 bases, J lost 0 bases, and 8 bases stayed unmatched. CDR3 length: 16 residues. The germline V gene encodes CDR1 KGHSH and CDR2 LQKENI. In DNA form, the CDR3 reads TGTGCCAGCTCACTTACAGGGGCCAGCCTGAACACTGAAGCTTTCTTT. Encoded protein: CASSLTGASLNTEAFF.

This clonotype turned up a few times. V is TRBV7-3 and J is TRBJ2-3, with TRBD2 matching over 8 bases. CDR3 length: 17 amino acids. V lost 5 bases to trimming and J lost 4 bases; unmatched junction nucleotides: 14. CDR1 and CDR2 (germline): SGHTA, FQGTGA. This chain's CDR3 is CASSHLPSGSRADTQYF. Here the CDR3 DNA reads TGTGCCAGCAGCCACCTTCCGAGCGGGAGTAGGGCAGATACGCAGTATTTT.

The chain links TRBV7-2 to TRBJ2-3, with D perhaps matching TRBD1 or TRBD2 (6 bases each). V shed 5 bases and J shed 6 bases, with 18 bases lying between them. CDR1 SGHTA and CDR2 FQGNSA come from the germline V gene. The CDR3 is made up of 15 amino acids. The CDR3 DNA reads TGTGCCAGCAGCCCACGAGGGGGGAGTGGGGATACGCAGTATTTT. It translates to CASSPRGGSGDTQYF. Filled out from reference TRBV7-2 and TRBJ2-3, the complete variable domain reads GAGVSQSPSNKVTEKGKDVELRCDPISGHTALYWYRQSLGQGLEFLIYFQGNSAPDKSGLPSDRFSAERTGGSVSTLTIQRTQQEDSAVYLCASSPRGGSGDTQYFGPGTRLTVL.

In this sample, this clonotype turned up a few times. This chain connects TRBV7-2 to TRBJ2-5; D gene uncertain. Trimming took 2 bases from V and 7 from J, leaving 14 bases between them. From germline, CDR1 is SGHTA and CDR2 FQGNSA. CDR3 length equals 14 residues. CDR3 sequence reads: CASSLQVALVTQYF. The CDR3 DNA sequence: TGTGCCAGCAGCTTACAGGTTGCTCTTGTGACCCAGTACTTC.

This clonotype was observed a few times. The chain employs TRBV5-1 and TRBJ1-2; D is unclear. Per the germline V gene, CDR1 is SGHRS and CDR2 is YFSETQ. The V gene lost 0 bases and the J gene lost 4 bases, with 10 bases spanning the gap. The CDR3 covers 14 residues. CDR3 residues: CASSLVTEGYGYTF. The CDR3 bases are TGCGCCAGCAGCTTGGTTACGGAGGGCTATGGCTACACCTTC.

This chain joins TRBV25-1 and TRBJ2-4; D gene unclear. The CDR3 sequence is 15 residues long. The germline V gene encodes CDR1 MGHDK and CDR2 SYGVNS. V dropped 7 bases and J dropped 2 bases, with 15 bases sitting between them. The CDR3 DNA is TGTGCCAGCAATCGGGCAGGCCACTCCAAAAACATTCAGTACTTC. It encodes CASNRAGHSKNIQYF.

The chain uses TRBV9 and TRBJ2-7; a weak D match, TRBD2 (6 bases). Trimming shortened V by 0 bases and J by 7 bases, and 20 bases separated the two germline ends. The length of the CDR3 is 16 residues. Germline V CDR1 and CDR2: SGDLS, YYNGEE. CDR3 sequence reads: CASSVAGSPIIGEQYF. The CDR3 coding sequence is TGTGCCAGCAGCGTAGCCGGGAGCCCAATAATTGGAGAGCAGTACTTC.

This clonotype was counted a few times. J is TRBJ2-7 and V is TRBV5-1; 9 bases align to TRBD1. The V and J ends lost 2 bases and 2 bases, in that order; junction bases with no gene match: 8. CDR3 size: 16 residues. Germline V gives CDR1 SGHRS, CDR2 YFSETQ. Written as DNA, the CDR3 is TGCGCCAGCAGCTTTTTACCGGGACAGGGACCCTACGAGCAGTACTTC. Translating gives CASSFLPGQGPYEQYF.

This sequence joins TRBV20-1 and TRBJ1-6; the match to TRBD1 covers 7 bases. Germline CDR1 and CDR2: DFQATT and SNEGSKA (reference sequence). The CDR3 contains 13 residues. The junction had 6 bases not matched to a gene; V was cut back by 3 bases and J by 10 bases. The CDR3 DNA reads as TGCAGTGCTAGTGACAGGGCCGACTCACCCCTCCACTTT. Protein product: CSASDRADSPLHF.

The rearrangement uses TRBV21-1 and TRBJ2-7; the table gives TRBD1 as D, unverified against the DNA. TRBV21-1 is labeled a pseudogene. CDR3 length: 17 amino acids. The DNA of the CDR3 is TGTGCCAGCAGCAAAGGACTGAGACAGGGTGAAACCTACGAGCAGTACTTC. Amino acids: CASSKGLRQGETYEQYF.

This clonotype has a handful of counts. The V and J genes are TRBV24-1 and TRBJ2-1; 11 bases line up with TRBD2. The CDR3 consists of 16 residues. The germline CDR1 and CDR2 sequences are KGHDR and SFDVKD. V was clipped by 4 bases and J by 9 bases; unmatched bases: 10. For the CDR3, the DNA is TGTGCCACCAGTGACCCTACTAGCGGGAGAGACAGTGAGCAGTTCTTC. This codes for CATSDPTSGRDSEQFF.

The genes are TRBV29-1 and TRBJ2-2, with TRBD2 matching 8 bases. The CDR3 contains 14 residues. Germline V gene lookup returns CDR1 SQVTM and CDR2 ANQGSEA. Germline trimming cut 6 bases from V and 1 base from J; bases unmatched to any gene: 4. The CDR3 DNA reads TGCAGCGTCCAAACTAGCGGGAACACCGGGGAGCTGTTTTTT. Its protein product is CSVQTSGNTGELFF.

The CDR3 loop is CSARQPGLGTDTQYF. The CDR3 coding sequence is TGCAGTGCTAGACAGCCGGGACTAGGGACAGATACGCAGTATTTT. V and J are TRBV20-1 and TRBJ2-3, with 8 positions matching TRBD2. Germline V gene data show CDR1 as DFQATT and CDR2 as SNEGSKA (reference sequence). V lost 2 bases to trimming and J lost 3 bases; unmatched junction nucleotides: 7. This CDR3 contains 15 residues.

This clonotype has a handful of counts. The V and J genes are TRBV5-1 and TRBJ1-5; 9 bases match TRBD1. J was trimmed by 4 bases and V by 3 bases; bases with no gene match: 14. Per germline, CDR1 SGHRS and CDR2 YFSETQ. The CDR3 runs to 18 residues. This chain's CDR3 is CASSSDDGTGYGNQPQHF. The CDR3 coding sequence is TGCGCCAGCAGCTCGGACGATGGGACAGGGTATGGGAATCAGCCCCAGCATTTT.

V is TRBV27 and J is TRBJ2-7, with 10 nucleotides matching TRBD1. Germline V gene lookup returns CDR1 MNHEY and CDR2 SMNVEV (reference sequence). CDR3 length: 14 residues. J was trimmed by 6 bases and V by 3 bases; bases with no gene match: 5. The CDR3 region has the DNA TGTGCCAGCAGTTTTAAGGACAGGGGGTTCGAGCAGTACTTC. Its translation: CASSFKDRGFEQYF.

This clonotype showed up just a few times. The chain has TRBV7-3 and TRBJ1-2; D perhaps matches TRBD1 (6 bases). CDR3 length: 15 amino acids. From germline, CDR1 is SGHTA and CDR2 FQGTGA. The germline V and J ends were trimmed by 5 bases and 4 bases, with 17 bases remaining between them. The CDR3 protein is CASSRGPGQTYGYTF. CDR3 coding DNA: TGTGCCAGCAGCCGCGGACCGGGACAAACCTATGGCTACACCTTC.

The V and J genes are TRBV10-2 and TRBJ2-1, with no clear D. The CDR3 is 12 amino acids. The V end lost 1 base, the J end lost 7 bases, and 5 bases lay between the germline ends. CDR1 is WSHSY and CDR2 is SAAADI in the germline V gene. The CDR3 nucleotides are TGCGCCAGCAGTGAGTTTTCGAATGAGCAGTTCTTC. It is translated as CASSEFSNEQFF.

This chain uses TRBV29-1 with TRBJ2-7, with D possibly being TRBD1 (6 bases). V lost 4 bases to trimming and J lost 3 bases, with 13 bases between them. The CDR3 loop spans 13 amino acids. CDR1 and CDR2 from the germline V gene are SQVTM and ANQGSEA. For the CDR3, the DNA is TGCAGCGTTGCCGACAGGTCTTTCTACGAGCAGTACTTC. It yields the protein CSVADRSFYEQYF.

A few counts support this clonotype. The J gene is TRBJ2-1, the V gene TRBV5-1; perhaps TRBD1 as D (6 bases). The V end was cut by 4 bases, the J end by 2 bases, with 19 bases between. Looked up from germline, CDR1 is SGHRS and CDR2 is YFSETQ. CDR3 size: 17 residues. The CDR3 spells CASSAWGLQSTYNEQFF. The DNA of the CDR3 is TGCGCCAGCAGCGCCTGGGGGCTACAAAGTACCTACAATGAGCAGTTCTTC.

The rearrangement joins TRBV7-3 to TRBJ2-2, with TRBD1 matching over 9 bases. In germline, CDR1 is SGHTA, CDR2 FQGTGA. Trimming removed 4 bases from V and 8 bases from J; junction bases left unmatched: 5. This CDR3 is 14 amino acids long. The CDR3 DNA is TGTGCCAGCAGCTGGGGACAGGGTGAAGGGGAGCTGTTTTTT. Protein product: CASSWGQGEGELFF. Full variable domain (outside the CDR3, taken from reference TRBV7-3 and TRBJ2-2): GAGVSQTPSNKVTEKGKYVELRCDPISGHTALYWYRQSLGQGPEFLIYFQGTGAADDSGLPNDRFFAVRPEGSVSTLKIQRTERGDSAVYLCASSWGQGEGELFFGEGSRLTVL.

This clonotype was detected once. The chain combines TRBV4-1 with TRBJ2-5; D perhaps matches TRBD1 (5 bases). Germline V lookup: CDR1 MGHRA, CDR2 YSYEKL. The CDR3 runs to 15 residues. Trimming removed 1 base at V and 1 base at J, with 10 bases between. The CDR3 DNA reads TGCGCCAGCAGCCAAGTCGGGCAGGGCCAAGAGACCCAGTACTTC. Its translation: CASSQVGQGQETQYF.

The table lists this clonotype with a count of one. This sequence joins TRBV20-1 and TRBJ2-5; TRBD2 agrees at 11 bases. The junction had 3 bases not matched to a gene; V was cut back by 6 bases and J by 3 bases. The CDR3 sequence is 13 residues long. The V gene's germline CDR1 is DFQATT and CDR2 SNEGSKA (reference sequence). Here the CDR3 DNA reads TGCAGTGCGCTGGGACTAGCGGAAGAGACCCAGTACTTC. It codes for CSALGLAEETQYF.

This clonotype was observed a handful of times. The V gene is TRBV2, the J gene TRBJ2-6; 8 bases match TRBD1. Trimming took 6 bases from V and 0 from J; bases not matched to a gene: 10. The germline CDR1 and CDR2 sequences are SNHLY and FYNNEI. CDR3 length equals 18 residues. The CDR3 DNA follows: TGTGCCAGCAGGGGAGACAGGGGCAAAAGCTCTGGGGCCAACGTCCTGACTTTC. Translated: CASRGDRGKSSGANVLTF. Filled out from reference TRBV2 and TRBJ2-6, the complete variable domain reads EPEVTQTPSHQVTQMGQEVILRCVPISNHLYFYWYRQILGQKVEFLVSFYNNEISEKSEIFDDQFSVERPDGSNFTLKIRSTKLEDSAMYFCASRGDRGKSSGANVLTFGAGSRLTVL.

CDR3 region: CATSNGDQPQHF. The CDR3 nucleotides read TGTGCCACCTCGAATGGGGATCAGCCCCAGCATTTT. The chain has TRBV10-3 and TRBJ1-5; no firm D call. The V gene lost 10 bases and the J gene lost 5 bases, with 12 bases spanning the gap. From germline, CDR1 is ENHRY and CDR2 SYGVKD. The CDR3 covers 12 residues.